These 2 T cell receptor beta chains came from one sample sequenced in a study of cytomegalovirus exposure and HLA in healthy donors. Method: immunoSEQ multiplex PCR; TCRdb's copy keeps in-frame clones and lacks some. This sample has hundreds of thousands of clones, with roughly 87% found just once. The sample was PBMCs. These receptors were taken from a man younger than 35 in good health and CMV-seropositive.

This chain joins TRBV7-8 and TRBJ1-1, with 7 nucleotides matching TRBD1. The trim removed 4 bases at V and 11 bases at J, leaving 10 bases unmatched. The CDR3 is 13 amino acids. Germline V gene data show CDR1 as SGHVS and CDR2 as FQNEAQ. CDR3 protein: CASSSYRGKGAFF. The DNA for the CDR3 is TGTGCCAGCAGCTCATACAGGGGAAAGGGGGCTTTCTTT.

V gene TRBV18 combines with J gene TRBJ1-4, with 10 positions matching TRBD1. V gave up 2 bases and J gave up 1 base; unmatched junction bases: 10. This CDR3 has 19 residues. Germline V gives CDR1 KGHSH, CDR2 LQKENI. The chain's CDR3 is CASSPSTRRDRGTNEKLFF. CDR3 nucleotides: TGTGCCAGCTCACCAAGTACCCGCCGGGACAGGGGAACTAATGAAAAACTGTTTTTT.